The entry below gives a single T cell receptor (beta chain) sequence along with its context. Other DNA sequences from this sample encode an identical CDR3 as well. This entry belongs to a study of cytotoxic CD8 clonotypes in ibrutinib-treated CLL. Germline CDR1 is KGHSH and CDR2 is LQKENI. The ends lost 3 bases at V and 0 bases at J; junction bases unmatched: 4. The CDR3 contains 15 residues. Using immunoSEQ multiplex PCR, the repertoire was profiled, and TCRdb retains in-frame clones only, with some absent. The table lists 26,000 or so clones, 62% of them singletons. This TCR came from a human donor with chronic lymphocytic leukemia. This specimen consisted of PBMCs, obtained before ibrutinib treatment. This chain uses TRBV18 with TRBJ2-7; TRBD2 aligns across 8 bases. The chain's CDR3 is CASSPGLAGSYEQYF. CDR3 nucleotides: TGTGCCAGCTCACCTGGTCTAGCGGGCTCCTACGAGCAGTACTTC.